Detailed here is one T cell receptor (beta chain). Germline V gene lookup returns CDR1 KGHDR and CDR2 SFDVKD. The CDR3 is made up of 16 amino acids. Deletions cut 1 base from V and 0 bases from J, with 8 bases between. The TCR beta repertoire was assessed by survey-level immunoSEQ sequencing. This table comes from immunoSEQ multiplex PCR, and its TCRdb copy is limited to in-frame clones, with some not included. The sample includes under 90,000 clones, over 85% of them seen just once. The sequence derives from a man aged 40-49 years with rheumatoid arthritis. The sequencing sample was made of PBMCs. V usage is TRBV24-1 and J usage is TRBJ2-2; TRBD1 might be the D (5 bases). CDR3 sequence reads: CATSDLKGTNTGELFF. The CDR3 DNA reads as TGTGCCACCAGTGATTTAAAGGGGACGAACACCGGGGAGCTGTTTTTT.